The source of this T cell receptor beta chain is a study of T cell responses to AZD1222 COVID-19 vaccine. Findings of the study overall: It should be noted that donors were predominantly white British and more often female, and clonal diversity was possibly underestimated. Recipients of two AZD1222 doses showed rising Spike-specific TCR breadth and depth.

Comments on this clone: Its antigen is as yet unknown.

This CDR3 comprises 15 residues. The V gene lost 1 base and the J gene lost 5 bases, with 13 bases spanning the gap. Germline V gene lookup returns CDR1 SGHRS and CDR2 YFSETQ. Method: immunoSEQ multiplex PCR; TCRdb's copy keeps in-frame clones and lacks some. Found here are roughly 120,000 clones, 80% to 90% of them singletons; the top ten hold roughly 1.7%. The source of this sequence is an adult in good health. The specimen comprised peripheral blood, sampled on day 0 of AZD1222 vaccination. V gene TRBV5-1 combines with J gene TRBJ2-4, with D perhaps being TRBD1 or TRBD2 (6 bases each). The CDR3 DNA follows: TGCGCCAGCAGCTTGAGATACAGGGAGGAAAACATTCAGTACTTC. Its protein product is CASSLRYREENIQYF.